One sample yielded the 5 T cell receptor beta chains listed below, sequenced in a study of T cell changes during pregnancy in multiple sclerosis (dated by TCRdb to about 2019). Receptor amplification or capture employed the immunoSEQ multiplex PCR assay. TCRdb carries this immuneACCESS record with in-frame sequences only. Its versions omit some clonotypes, under half of them owing to an unresolved V gene in the studies checked, with the rest unexplained. This sample holds 40,000 or so clones; under 95% were observed only once. 0.5% to 0.75% of the sample rests with the top ten. This material consisted of CD4+ T cells from peripheral blood mononuclear cells, taken in the third trimester of pregnancy. These receptors all stem from a female donor with multiple sclerosis, enrolled in a pregnancy study.

V and J are TRBV21-1 and TRBJ1-5; the table's D call, TRBD1, has no DNA check behind it. TRBV21-1 counts as a pseudogene. The CDR3 runs 16 residues. CDR3 sequence reads: CASSQTRTGGTQPQHF. Written as DNA, the CDR3 is TGTGCCAGCAGCCAGACCCGGACAGGGGGGACTCAGCCCCAGCATTTT.

The chain is built from TRBV11-3 and TRBJ2-2; the D gene is possibly TRBD2 (5 bases). CDR3 length: 14 amino acids. CDR1 SGHNT and CDR2 YENEEA come from the germline V gene. V was trimmed by 5 bases and J by 7 bases, leaving 14 bases between them. The CDR3 loop is CASSPLASGGELFF. DNA of the CDR3: TGTGCCAGCAGCCCTCTAGCATCTGGCGGGGAGCTGTTTTTT. Full variable domain (outside the CDR3, taken from reference TRBV11-3 and TRBJ2-2): EAGVVQSPRYKIIEKKQPVAFWCNPISGHNTLYWYLQNLGQGPELLIRYENEEAVDDSQLPKDRFSAERLKGVDSTLKIQPAELGDSAVYLCASSPLASGGELFFGEGSRLTVL.

The chain employs TRBV4-2 and TRBJ1-6; 9 nucleotides line up with TRBD1. The CDR3 length is 15 residues. Germline V gives CDR1 LGHNA, CDR2 YNFKEQ. The junction had 6 bases not matched to a gene; V was cut back by 5 bases and J by 7 bases. CDR3 sequence: CASSNIDRGNSPLHF. The CDR3, as DNA: TGTGCCAGCAGCAATATAGACAGGGGGAATTCACCCCTCCACTTT.

The chain carries TRBV28 and TRBJ1-1, with D possibly being TRBD1 (6 bases). Deletions cut 3 bases from V and 6 bases from J, with 11 bases between. The CDR3 spans 13 residues. Germline V CDR1 and CDR2: MDHEN, SYDVKM. The CDR3 sequence: CASSFSDRAEAFF. As DNA, the CDR3 is TGTGCCAGCAGTTTCTCGGACAGAGCTGAAGCTTTCTTT.

J is TRBJ1-1 and V is TRBV18, with 8 positions matching TRBD1. V shed 5 bases, J shed 5 bases, and the junction held 10 bases outside the gene matches. This CDR3 is 15 amino acids long. Looked up from germline, CDR1 is KGHSH and CDR2 is LQKENI. CDR3 in DNA: TGTGCCAGCTCATTCATGACAGGGGAGAGTACTGAAGCTTTCTTT. Protein: CASSFMTGESTEAFF.